The clone carrying this T cell receptor beta chain was found a few times. Its antigen remains unknown. An Oncomine TCR Beta short-read assay was used to sequence the DNA from cultured CD4+ T cells. Once CD4+ T cells had been cultured, genomic DNA was extracted from them. TCRdb ran MiXCR on the PCR reads and lists one entry per CDR3 protein. The table lists 9,000 to 15,000 distinct CDR3 sequences, about 47% of them singletons. This entry comes from a study of vaccination and CD4 T cells after COVID-19. The germline V gene encodes CDR1 DFQATT and CDR2 SNEGSKA (reference sequence). The CDR3 spans 15 residues. The germline V and J ends were trimmed by 6 bases and 1 base, with 17 bases remaining between them. Study-wide results and caveats: In convalescent patients, 304 of 307 vaccine-specific clones were mono-reactive for SARS-CoV-2 spike.

Treatment reported: approximately 9-day PBMC culture with coronavirus spike peptide pools or control peptides (ViraFEST assay). V is TRBV20-1 and J is TRBJ2-3, with D possibly TRBD2 on 7 matching bases. The source material was CD4+ T cells from blood, cultured in vitro. The sequence derives from a human donor who had recovered from COVID-19. The CDR3 nucleotides are TGCAGTGCCCAAGGGGGGGTGGGGGGCACAGATACGCAGTATTTT. It is translated as CSAQGGVGGTDTQYF.